Below, 9 T cell receptor beta chains from the same sample are listed, as sequenced in a study of blood T cells in healthy people across ages. A second PCR, run for about 7 to 11 cycles, used a sample-barcoded 5' primer plus a J-beta primer mix. MiXCR, run by TCRdb on the 5' RACE reads, gives a single entry per CDR3 protein. Of approximately 1,000,000 distinct CDR3 sequences listed, approximately 38% are singletons. The sequenced material came from blood. All receptors derive from a man between 18 and 29 years old in good health.

This clonotype was found a few times. This rearrangement joins TRBV2 to TRBJ1-2, with 8 bases fitting TRBD1. V lost 6 bases, J lost 7 bases, and 7 bases stayed unmatched. The CDR3 sequence is 13 residues long. Germline CDR1 and CDR2: SNHLY and FYNNEI. The CDR3 DNA follows: TGTGCCAGCAGCCAGACAGGGGATCGTGGCTACACCTTC. Translated: CASSQTGDRGYTF.

V and J are TRBV11-1 and TRBJ2-1; weak D call: TRBD1 (5 bases). The length of the CDR3 is 14 residues. CDR1 is SGHAT and CDR2 is FQDESV in the germline V gene (reference sequence). V lost 8 bases to trimming and J lost 0 bases, with 11 bases between them. The CDR3 spells CASCPDSSYNEQFF. Here the CDR3 DNA reads TGTGCCAGCTGTCCAGACAGCTCCTACAATGAGCAGTTCTTC.

This clonotype has a handful of counts. CDR3 nucleotides: TGTGCCAGCAGTAGCCATACAGGGGGCGTTGCTGAAGCTTTCTTT. Its protein product is CASSSHTGGVAEAFF. The chain combines TRBV6-2 or TRBV6-3 with TRBJ1-1; 9 bases are a match to TRBD1. Germline V lookup: CDR1 MNHEY, CDR2 SVGEGT. The CDR3 runs 15 residues. Trimming at V came to 5 bases and at J to 6 bases, leaving 10 bases not matched to a gene.

The rearrangement uses TRBV6-1 and TRBJ2-1, with D tentatively TRBD1 (5 bases). CDR1 MNHNS and CDR2 SASEGT come from the germline V gene. Between the trimmed V and J ends, which lost 1 base and 0 bases, there was a span of 10 bases. This CDR3 is built from 16 residues. CDR3 nucleotide sequence: TGTGCCAGCAGTGAAGGGACACTAAGCTCCTACAATGAGCAGTTCTTC. Translation: CASSEGTLSSYNEQFF.

This clonotype was detected many times. The chain uses TRBV7-2 and TRBJ2-4, with D perhaps matching TRBD1 (5 bases). This CDR3 comprises 19 residues. The germline V gene encodes CDR1 SGHTA and CDR2 FQGNSA. Deletions cut 2 bases from V and 5 bases from J, with 25 bases between. CDR3 protein: CASSLWRMGPGYSENIQYF. The CDR3 nucleotides read TGTGCCAGCAGCTTATGGCGGATGGGGCCAGGTTATAGTGAAAACATTCAGTACTTC.

With respect to this clonotype: A much larger clone is a single base away; this may be a read error. The CDR3 bases are TGCAACGTTGAACAAGAGGAGCAGTTCTTC. It codes for CNVEQEEQFF. This chain joins TRBV29-1 and TRBJ2-1; no definite D call. The CDR3 runs to 10 residues. Germline V lookup: CDR1 SQVTM, CDR2 ANQGSEA.

This chain joins TRBV20-1 and TRBJ1-2; tentative D call: TRBD1 (5 bases). Germline V gene data show CDR1 as DFQATT and CDR2 as SNEGSKA (reference sequence). The CDR3 contains 15 residues. The germline V and J ends were trimmed by 3 bases and 4 bases, with 18 bases remaining between them. The CDR3 nucleotides read TGCAGTGCTAGTCTGAGGGGCGTTCCGGCCTATGGCTACACCTTC. Its protein product is CSASLRGVPAYGYTF.

The chain recombines TRBV29-1 with TRBJ2-5, with 8 bases lining up with TRBD1. The germline gives CDR1 SQVTM, CDR2 ANQGSEA. The CDR3 sequence is 13 residues long. The V gene end was trimmed by 4 bases and the J gene end by 2 bases; junction bases not matched to a gene: 3. Here the CDR3 reads CSVGDRGQETQYF. The DNA for the CDR3 is TGCAGCGTTGGCGACAGGGGTCAAGAGACCCAGTACTTC.

The chain employs TRBV20-1 and TRBJ2-7, with no clear D. Germline V CDR1 and CDR2: DFQATT, SNEGSKA (reference sequence). Trimming pared 1 base from V and 7 bases from J, leaving 11 bases between. This CDR3 region has 12 residues. The CDR3 protein is CSARVRRNEQYF. As DNA, the CDR3 is TGCAGTGCTAGAGTGAGGCGTAATGAGCAGTACTTC.